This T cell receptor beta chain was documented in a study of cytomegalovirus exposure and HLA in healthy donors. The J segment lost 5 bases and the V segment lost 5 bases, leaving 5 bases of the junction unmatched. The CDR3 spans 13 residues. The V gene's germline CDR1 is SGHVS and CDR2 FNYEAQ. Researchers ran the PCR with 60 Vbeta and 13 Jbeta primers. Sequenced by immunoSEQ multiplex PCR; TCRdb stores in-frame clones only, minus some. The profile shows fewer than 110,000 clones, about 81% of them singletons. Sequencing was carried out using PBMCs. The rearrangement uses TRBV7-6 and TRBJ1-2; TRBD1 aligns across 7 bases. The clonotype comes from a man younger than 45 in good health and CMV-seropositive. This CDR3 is CASSPGTDYGYTF. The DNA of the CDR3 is TGTGCCAGCAGCCCCGGGACAGATTATGGCTACACCTTC.